This T cell receptor (beta chain) was obtained from a study of regulatory T cells in long-lasting Graves disease. This clonotype was found many times. Its cognate antigen is unknown. The study, taken as a whole, reports: Persistent disease exhibited a predilection for TRBV28, TRBJ1-2 and TRBJ2-5.

Germline assignment: CDR1 MNHNS and CDR2 SASEGT. Between the trimmed V and J ends, which lost 6 bases and 5 bases, there was a span of 16 bases. The CDR3 sequence is 14 residues long. Building of the TCR beta libraries involved iRepertoire HTBI primers and Arm-PCR of CDR3 regions. TCRdb re-analysed the multiplex PCR reads in MiXCR, keeping a single row per CDR3 protein. The data contain 500,000 to 700,000 distinct CDR3 sequences, around 15% of them seen just once; the ten biggest clones take up 15% to 20%. Time point specified: newly diagnosed GD, antithyroid drugs for less than 3 months. PBMCs were the source of the RNA used for TCR sequencing. Peripheral blood, roughly 8.1 milliliters of it, was drawn into EDTA tubes. The same sample was also studied in work on T cells in Graves' hyperthyroidism and ophthalmopathy.

This specimen consisted of peripheral blood mononuclear cells (PBMCs), obtained at new diagnosis, from a patient treated with antithyroid drugs. The V and J genes are TRBV6-1 and TRBJ2-5; D gene uncertain. This TCR was recovered from a woman in her 30s with Graves disease. CDR3 in DNA: TGTGCCAGCAGGATCCGGGCCTCGTCTGAGACCCAGTACTTC. It codes for CASRIRASSETQYF.